Below, one TCR beta chain is given with its context. Unique molecular identifiers tagged the TCRbeta library. Each CDR3 protein gets one entry after TCRdb re-called the PCR reads with MiXCR. The table lists around 78,000 distinct CDR3 sequences, roughly 6.6% of them singletons, with around 2.6% in the top ten. This CDR3 region has 15 residues. Germline V gives CDR1 SGHKS, CDR2 YYEKEE (reference sequence). The V segment lost 3 bases and the J segment 3 bases; nucleotides outside the gene matches: 9. The data stem from a study of T-cell reconstitution after alpha-beta-depleted transplantation in children.

The starting material was PBMCs from the stem cell graft donor, obtained from the stem cell graft. The receptor was isolated from a human donor who donated a stem cell graft to a child with acute lymphoblastic leukemia. The rearrangement joins TRBV5-5 to TRBJ2-7; 7 bases line up with TRBD1. The CDR3 bases are TGTGCCAGCAGCTCCACGGACAGGACCCACTACGAGCAGTACTTC. Protein product: CASSSTDRTHYEQYF.